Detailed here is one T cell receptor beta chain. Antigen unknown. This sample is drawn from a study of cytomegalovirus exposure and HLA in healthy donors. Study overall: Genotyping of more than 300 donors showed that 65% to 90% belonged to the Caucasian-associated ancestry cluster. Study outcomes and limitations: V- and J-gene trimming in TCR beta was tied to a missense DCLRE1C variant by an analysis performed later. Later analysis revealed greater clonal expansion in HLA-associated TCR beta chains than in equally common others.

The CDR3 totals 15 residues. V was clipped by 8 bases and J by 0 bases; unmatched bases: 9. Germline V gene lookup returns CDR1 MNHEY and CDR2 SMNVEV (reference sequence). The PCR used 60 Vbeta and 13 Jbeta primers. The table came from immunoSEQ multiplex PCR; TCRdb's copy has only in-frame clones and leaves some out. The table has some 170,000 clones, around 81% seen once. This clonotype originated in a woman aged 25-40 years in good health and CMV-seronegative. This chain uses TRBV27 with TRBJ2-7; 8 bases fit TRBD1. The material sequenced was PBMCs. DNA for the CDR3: TGTGCCAGCCGGTTTACAGGGGGTATCTCCTACGAGCAGTACTTC. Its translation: CASRFTGGISYEQYF.